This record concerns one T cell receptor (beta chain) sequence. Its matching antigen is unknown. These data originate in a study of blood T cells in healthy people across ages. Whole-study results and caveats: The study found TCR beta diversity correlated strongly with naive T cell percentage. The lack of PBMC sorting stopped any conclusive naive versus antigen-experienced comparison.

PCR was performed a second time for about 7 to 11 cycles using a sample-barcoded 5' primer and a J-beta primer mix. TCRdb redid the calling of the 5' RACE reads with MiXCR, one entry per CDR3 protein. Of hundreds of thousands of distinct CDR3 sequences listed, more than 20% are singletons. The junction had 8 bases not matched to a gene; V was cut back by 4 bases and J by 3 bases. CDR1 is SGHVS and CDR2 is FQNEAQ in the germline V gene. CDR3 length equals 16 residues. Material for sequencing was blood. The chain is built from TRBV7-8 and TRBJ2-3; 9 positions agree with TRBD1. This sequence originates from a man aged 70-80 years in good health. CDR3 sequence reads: CASSSPSGQGTDTQYF. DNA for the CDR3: TGTGCCAGCAGCTCACCGTCGGGACAGGGAACAGATACGCAGTATTTT.